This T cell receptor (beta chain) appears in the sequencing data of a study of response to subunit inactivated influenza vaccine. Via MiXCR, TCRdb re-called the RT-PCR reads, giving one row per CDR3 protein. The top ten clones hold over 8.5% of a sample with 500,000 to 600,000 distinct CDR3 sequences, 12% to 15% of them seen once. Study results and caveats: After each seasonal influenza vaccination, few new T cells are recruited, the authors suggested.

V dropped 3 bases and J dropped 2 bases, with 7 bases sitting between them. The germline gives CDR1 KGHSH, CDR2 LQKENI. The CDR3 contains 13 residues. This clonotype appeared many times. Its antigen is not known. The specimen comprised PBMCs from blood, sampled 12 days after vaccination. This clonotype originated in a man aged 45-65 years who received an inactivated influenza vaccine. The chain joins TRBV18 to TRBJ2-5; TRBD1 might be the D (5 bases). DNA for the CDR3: TGTGCCAGCTCACCGAGACAGCAAGAGACCCAGTACTTC. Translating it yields CASSPRQQETQYF.